This T cell receptor beta chain was documented in a study of T-cell memory formation after mild COVID-19. This CDR3 is built from 13 residues. Germline assignment: CDR1 KGHDR and CDR2 SFDVKD. Trimming pared 3 bases from V and 3 bases from J, leaving 8 bases between. This clonotype was detected many times. Each CDR3 protein gets one entry after TCRdb re-called the 5' RACE reads with MiXCR. The sample lists 200,000 or so distinct CDR3 sequences, 18% occurring once. This sequence joins TRBV24-1 and TRBJ2-7, with D unclear. The TCR sequence derives from an adult woman who had mild COVID-19 (a few samples of this study predate the infection). Cell type and time point are not known. The sequenced sample was PBMCs or a T cell subset sorted from them (not recorded which). CDR3 protein: CATSDELNYEQYF. CDR3 in DNA: TGTGCCACCAGTGATGAACTAAACTACGAGCAGTACTTC.